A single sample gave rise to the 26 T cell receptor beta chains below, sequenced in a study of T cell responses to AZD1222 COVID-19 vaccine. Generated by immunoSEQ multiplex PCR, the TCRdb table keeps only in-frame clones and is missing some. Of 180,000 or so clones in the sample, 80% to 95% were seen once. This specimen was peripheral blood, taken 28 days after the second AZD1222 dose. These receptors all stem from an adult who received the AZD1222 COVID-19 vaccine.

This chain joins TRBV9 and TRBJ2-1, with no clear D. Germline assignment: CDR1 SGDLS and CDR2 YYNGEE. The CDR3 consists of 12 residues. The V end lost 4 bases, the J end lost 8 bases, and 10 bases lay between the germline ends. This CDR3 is CASSKVNHEQFF. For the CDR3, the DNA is TGTGCCAGCAGCAAGGTTAACCATGAGCAGTTCTTC. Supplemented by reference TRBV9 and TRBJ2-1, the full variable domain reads DSGVTQTPKHLITATGQRVTLRCSPRSGDLSVYWYQQSLDQGLQFLIQYYNGEERAKGNILERFSAQQFPDLHSELNLSSLELGDSALYFCASSKVNHEQFFGPGTRLTVL.

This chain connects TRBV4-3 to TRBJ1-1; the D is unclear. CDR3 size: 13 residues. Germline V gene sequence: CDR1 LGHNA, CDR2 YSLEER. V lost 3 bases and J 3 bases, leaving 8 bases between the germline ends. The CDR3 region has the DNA TGCGCCAGCAGCCAGGTGGAGGACACTGAAGCTTTCTTT. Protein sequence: CASSQVEDTEAFF.

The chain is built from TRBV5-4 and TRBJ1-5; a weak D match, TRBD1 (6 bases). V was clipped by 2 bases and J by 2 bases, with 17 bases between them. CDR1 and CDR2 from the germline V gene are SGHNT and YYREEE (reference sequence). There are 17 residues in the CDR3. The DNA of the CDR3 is TGTGCCAGCAGCTTTGGGGGGCTCGGGGTCGGCAATCAGCCCCAGCATTTT. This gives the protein CASSFGGLGVGNQPQHF.

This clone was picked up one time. For the CDR3, the DNA is TGCAGTGCTAGTAGAACCCAGGACAGACGAGAGCAGTACTTC. Protein product: CSASRTQDRREQYF. This chain uses TRBV20-1 with TRBJ2-7, with a possible D match to TRBD1 (6 bases). V lost 3 bases, J lost 7 bases, and 19 bases lay in between. Per the germline V gene, CDR1 is DFQATT and CDR2 is SNEGSKA (reference sequence). The CDR3 has 14 amino acids.

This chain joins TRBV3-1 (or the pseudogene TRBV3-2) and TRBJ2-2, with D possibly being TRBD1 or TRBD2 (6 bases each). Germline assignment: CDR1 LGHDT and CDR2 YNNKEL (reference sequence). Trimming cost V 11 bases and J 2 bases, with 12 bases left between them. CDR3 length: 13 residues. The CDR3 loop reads CAAGGRNTGELFF. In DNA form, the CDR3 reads TGTGCCGCCGGGGGCCGAAACACCGGGGAGCTGTTTTTT.

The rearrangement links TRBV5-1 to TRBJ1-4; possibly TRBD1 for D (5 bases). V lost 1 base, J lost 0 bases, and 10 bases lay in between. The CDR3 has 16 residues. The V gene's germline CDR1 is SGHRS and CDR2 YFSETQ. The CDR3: CASSLLTVSTNEKLFF. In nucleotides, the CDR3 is TGCGCCAGCAGCTTGCTGACAGTATCAACTAATGAAAAACTGTTTTTT.

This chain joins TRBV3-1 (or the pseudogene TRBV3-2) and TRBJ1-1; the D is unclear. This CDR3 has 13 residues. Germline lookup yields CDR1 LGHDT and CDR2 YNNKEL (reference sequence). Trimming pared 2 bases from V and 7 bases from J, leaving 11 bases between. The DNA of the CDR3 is TGTGCCAGCAGCCAACGGCAGAACTATGAAGCTTTCTTT. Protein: CASSQRQNYEAFF.

CDR3 coding DNA: TGCGCCAGCAGCCGACAGCCCGTGAACACTGAAGCTTTCTTT. Encoded protein: CASSRQPVNTEAFF. The chain links TRBV5-1 to TRBJ1-1, with D perhaps TRBD1 (5 bases). This CDR3 comprises 14 residues. Germline V gene sequence: CDR1 SGHRS, CDR2 YFSETQ. The ends were cut back, 4 bases at V and 0 bases at J, with 10 bases in the middle.

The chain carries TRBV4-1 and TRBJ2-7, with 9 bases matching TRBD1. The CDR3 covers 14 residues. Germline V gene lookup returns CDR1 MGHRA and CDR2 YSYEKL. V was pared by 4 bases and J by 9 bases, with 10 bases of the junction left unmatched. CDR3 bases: TGCGCCAGCAGCCCGGACAGGGGATCTCAGGGGCAGTACTTC. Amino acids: CASSPDRGSQGQYF.

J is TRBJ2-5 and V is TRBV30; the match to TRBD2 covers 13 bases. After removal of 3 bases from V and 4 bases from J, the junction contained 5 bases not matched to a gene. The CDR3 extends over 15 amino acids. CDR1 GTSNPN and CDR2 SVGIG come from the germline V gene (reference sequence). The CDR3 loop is CAWRLAGGPPETQYF. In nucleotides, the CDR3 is TGTGCCTGGAGACTAGCGGGGGGGCCCCCAGAGACCCAGTACTTC.

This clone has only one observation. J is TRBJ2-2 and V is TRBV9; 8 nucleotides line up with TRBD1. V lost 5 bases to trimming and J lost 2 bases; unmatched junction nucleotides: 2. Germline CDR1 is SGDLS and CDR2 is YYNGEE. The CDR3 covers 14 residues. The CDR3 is CASRGTGNTGELFF. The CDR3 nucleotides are TGTGCCAGCAGGGGGACAGGAAACACCGGGGAGCTGTTTTTT.

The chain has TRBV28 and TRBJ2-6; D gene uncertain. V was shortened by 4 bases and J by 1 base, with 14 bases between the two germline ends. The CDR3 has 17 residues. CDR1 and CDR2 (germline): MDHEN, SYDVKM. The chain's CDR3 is CASSYPGSSSGANVLTF. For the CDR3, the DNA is TGTGCCAGCAGTTACCCAGGAAGTTCATCTGGGGCCAACGTCCTGACTTTC.

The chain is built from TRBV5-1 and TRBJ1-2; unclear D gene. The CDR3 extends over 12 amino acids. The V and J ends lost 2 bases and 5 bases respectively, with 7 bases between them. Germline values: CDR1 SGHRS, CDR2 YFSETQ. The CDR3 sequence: CASSLTEYGYTF. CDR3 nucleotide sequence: TGCGCCAGCAGCTTAACAGAGTATGGCTACACCTTC.

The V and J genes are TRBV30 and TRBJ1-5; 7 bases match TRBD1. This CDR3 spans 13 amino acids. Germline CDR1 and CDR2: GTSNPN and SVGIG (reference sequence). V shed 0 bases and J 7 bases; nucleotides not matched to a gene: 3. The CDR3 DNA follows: TGTGCCTGGAGTGTACGGGACAGCCAGCCCCAGCATTTT. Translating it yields CAWSVRDSQPQHF.

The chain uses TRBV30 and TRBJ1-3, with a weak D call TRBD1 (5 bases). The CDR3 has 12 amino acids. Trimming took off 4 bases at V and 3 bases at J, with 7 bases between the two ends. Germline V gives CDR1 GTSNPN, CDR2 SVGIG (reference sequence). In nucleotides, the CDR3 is TGTGCCTGGAAGGGGATTGGAAACACCATATATTTT. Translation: CAWKGIGNTIYF.

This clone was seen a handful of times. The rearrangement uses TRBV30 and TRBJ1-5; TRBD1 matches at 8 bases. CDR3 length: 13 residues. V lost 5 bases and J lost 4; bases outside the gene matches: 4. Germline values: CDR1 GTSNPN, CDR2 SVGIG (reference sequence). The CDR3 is CAWGQGWNQPQHF. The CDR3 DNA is TGTGCCTGGGGACAGGGTTGGAATCAGCCCCAGCATTTT.

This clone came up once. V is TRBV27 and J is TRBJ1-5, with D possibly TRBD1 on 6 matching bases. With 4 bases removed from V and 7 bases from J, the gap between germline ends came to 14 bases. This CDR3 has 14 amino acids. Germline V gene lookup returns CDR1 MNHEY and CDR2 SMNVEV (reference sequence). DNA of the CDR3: TGTGCCAGCAGTTCGCCAGGGGCGCAACAGCCCCAGCATTTT. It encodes CASSSPGAQQPQHF.

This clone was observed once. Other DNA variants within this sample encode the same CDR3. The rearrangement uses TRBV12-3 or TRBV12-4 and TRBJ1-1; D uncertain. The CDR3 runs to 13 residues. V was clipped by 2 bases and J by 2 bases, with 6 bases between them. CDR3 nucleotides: TGTGCCAGCAGTTTATCTGAAAACACTGAAGCTTTCTTT. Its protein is CASSLSENTEAFF.

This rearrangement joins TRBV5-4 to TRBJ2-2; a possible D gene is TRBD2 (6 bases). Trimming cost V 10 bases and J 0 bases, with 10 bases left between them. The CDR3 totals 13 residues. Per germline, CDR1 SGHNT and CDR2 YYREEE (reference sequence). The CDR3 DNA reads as TGTGCCTCTGGAGGGACGAACACCGGGGAGCTGTTTTTT. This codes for CASGGTNTGELFF. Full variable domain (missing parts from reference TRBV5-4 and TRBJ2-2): ETGVTQSPTHLIKTRGQQVTLRCSSQSGHNTVSWYQQALGQGPQFIFQYYREEENGRGNFPPRFSGLQFPNYSSELNVNALELDDSALYLCASGGTNTGELFFGEGSRLTVL.

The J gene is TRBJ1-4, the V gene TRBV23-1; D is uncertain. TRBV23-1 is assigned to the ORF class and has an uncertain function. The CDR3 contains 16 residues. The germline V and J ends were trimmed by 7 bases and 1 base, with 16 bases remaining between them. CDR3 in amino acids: CASTREHDGTNEKLFF. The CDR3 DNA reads TGCGCCAGCACGAGGGAACACGACGGAACTAATGAAAAACTGTTTTTT.

The CDR3, as DNA: TGTGCCAGCAGCCAAGAACCGGGATGGGTTGGGACTGAAGCTTTCTTT. Its protein is CASSQEPGWVGTEAFF. This rearrangement joins TRBV3-1 (or the pseudogene TRBV3-2) to TRBJ1-1, with no clear D. Per the germline V gene, CDR1 is LGHDT and CDR2 is YNNKEL (reference sequence). The CDR3 is made up of 16 amino acids. V lost 0 bases to trimming and J lost 5 bases, with 16 bases between them.

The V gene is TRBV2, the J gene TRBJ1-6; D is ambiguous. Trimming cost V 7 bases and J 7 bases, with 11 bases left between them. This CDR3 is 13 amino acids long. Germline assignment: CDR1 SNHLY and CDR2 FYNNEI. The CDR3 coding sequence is TGTGCCAGCACTATGACTGAGAATTCACCCCTCCACTTT. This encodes CASTMTENSPLHF. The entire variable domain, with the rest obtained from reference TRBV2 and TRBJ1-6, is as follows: EPEVTQTPSHQVTQMGQEVILRCVPISNHLYFYWYRQILGQKVEFLVSFYNNEISEKSEIFDDQFSVERPDGSNFTLKIRSTKLEDSAMYFCASTMTENSPLHFGNGTRLTVT.

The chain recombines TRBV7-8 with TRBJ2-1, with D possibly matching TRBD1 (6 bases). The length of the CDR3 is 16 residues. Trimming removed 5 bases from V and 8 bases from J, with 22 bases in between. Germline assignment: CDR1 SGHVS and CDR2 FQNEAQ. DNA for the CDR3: TGTGCCAGCAGCAAACGGACAGACCCGGCTAGGGATGAGCAGTTCTTC. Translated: CASSKRTDPARDEQFF.

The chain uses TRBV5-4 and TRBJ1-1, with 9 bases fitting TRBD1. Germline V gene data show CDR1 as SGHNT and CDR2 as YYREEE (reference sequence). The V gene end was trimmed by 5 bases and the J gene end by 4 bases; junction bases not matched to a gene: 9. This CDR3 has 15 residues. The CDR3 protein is CASREETGGITEAFF. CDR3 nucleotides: TGTGCCAGCAGGGAGGAGACAGGGGGAATCACTGAAGCTTTCTTT.

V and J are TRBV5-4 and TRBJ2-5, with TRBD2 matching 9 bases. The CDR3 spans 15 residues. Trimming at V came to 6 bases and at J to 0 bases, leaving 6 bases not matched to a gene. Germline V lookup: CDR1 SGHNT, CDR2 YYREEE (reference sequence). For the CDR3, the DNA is TGTGCCAGCAAGGAGCGGGGGGATCACCAAGAGACCCAGTACTTC. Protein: CASKERGDHQETQYF.

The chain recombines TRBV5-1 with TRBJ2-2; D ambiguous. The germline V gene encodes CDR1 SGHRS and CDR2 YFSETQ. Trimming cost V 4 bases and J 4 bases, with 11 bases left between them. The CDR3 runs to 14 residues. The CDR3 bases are TGCGCCAGCAGCGAAAGGGCCAGCACCGGGGAGCTGTTTTTT. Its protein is CASSERASTGELFF.